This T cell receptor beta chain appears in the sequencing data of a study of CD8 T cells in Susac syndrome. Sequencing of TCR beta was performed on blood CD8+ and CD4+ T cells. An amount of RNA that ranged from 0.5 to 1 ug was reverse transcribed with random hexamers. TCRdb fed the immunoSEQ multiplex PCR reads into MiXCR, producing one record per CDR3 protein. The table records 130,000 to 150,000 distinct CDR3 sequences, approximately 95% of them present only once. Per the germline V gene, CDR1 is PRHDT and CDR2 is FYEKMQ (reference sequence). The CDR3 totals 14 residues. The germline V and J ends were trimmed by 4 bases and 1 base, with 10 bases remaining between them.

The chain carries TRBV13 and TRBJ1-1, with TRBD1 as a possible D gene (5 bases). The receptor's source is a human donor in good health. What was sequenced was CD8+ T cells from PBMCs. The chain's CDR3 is CASSWGRSNTEAFF. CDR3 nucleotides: TGTGCCAGCAGCTGGGGACGCTCGAACACTGAAGCTTTCTTT. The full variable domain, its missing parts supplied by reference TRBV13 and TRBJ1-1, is AAGVIQSPRHLIKEKRETATLKCYPIPRHDTVYWYQQGPGQDPQFLISFYEKMQSDKGSIPDRFSAQQFSDYHSELNMSSLELGDSALYFCASSWGRSNTEAFFGQGTRLTVV.